The clone carrying this T cell receptor beta chain was seen ten or more times. Its antigen remains unidentified. In making diagnoses, clinical symptoms, serum thyroxine and TRAb, thyroid ultrasound and orbital computed tomography were all used. Fresh peripheral blood, under 13 ml, was the source of the PBMCs. This sample was included in a study of T cells in Graves' hyperthyroidism and ophthalmopathy. Findings and caveats of the study: A model of 13 V-J features distinguished ophthalmopathy from stable hyperthyroidism. In blood, most of the thyroid clonotypes expanded above 0.001 were also present.

The CDR3 covers 17 residues. The J segment lost 1 base and the V segment lost 4 bases, leaving 7 bases of the junction unmatched. The germline CDR1 and CDR2 sequences are LGHDT and YNNKEL (reference sequence). TCR beta CDR3 region amplification was performed from RNA transcripts. The HTBI primer set was used in a first-round RT-PCR of the TCR CDR3. In TCRdb, the multiplex PCR reads were re-called with MiXCR into one record per CDR3 protein. The repertoire holds some 560,000 distinct CDR3 sequences, with 14% as singletons. The sequencing sample was made of blood. The sequence was obtained from a woman aged 40 to 50 with Graves' hyperthyroidism. The gene calls are TRBV3-1 and TRBJ1-1, with 12 bases fitting TRBD1. CDR3 loop: CASSLGTGGAGNTEAFF. CDR3 in DNA: TGTGCCAGCAGCCTTGGGACAGGGGGCGCAGGGAACACTGAAGCTTTCTTT.